This T cell receptor beta chain was obtained from a study of blood T cell repertoires in COVID-19. Across the whole study: Spain, Italy and the United States supplied samples that represented acute and convalescent COVID-19.

Clones were sequenced by immunoSEQ multiplex PCR, and TCRdb holds only the in-frame ones, with some missing. Of 25,000 to 35,000 clones in the sample, about 91% were seen once. CDR1 and CDR2 (germline): SGHRS, YFSETQ. The CDR3 runs to 15 residues. V was pared by 0 bases and J by 5 bases, with 7 bases of the junction left unmatched. The clonotype originates from a human donor in a cohort sampled during active COVID-19. Material for sequencing was peripheral blood. The J gene is TRBJ1-2, the V gene TRBV5-1, with 7 bases lining up with TRBD1. Here the CDR3 reads CASSLGQGVSYGYTF. The CDR3 DNA reads TGCGCCAGCAGCTTGGGTCAGGGGGTATCTTATGGCTACACCTTC.